The sequence of this T cell receptor beta chain was determined in a study of shared clonotypes between healthy human individuals. Study-level information: For every donor, three CD4 naive, three CD4 memory, two CD8 naive and one CD8 memory plates were used. Study-level results: Lower generation probabilities were found for non-shared clonotypes than for those shared by all four donors.

Concerning this clone: What it binds is unknown.

The assay used deep level. It was across several immunoSEQ plates that each subset's genomic DNA was evenly split. Assay: immunoSEQ multiplex PCR; the TCRdb copy retains only in-frame clones and omits some. Of some 2,000,000 clones in the sample, more than 90% are singletons; the top ten hold roughly 0.13%. In germline, CDR1 is SGHAT, CDR2 FQNNGV. Trimming took 6 bases from V and 3 from J; bases not matched to a gene: 8. This CDR3 has 15 residues. Material: naive CD4+ T cells sorted from blood. Subset given: CD45RA+ positively selected. The rearrangement uses TRBV11-2 and TRBJ2-7, with 10 bases that match TRBD1. The source of this sequence is a man aged 18 to 30 in good health. In DNA, the CDR3 is TGTGCCAGCAGAATCCCGGGACAGGGGATCTACGAGCAGTACTTC. Its translation: CASRIPGQGIYEQYF.